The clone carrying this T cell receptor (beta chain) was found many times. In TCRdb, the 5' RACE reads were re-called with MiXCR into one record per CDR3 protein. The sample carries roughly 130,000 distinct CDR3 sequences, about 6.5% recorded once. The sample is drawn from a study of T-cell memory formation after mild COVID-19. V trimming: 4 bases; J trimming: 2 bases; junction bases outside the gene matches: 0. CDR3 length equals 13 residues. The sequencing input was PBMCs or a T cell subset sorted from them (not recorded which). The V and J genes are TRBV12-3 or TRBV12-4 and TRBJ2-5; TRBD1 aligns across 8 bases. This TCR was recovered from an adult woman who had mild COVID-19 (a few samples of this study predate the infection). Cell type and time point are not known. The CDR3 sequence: CASSWTGQETQYF. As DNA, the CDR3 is TGTGCCAGCAGTTGGACAGGGCAAGAGACCCAGTACTTC.